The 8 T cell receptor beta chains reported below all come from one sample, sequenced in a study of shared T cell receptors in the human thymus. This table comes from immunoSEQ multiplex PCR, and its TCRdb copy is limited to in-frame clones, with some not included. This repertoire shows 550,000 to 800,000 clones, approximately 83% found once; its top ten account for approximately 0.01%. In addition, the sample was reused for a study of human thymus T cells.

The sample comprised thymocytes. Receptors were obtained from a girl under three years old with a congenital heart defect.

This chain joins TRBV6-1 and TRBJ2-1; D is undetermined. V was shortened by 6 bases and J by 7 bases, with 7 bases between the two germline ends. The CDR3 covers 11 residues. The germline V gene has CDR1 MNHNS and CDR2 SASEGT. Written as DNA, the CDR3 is TGTGCCAGCAGCGCGTGTAATGAGCAGTTCTTC. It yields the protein CASSACNEQFF.

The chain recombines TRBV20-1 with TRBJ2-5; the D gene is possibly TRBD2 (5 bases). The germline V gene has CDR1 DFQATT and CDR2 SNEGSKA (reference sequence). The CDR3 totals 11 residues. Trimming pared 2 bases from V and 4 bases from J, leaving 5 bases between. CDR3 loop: CSARLAETQYF. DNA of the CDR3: TGCAGTGCTAGACTAGCAGAGACCCAGTACTTC.

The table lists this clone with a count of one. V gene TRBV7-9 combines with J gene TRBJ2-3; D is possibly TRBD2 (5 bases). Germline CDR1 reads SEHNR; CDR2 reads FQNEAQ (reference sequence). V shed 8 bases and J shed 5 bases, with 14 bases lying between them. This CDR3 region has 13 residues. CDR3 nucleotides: TGTGCCAGCTCCCCCGCGGGCGGAGATACGCAGTATTTT. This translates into CASSPAGGDTQYF.

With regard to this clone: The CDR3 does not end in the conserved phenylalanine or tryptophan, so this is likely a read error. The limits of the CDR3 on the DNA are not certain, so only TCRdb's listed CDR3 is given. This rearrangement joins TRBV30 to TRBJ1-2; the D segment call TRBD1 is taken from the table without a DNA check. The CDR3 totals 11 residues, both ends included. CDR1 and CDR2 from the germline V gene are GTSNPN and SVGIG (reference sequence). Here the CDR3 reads CAWSVPRDILM.

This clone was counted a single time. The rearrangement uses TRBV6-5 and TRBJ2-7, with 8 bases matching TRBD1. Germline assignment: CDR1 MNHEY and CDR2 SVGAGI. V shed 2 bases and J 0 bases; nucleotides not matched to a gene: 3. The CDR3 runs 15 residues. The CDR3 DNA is TGTGCCAGCAGTTACCCCGGGACAGGCTCCTACGAGCAGTACTTC. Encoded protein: CASSYPGTGSYEQYF.

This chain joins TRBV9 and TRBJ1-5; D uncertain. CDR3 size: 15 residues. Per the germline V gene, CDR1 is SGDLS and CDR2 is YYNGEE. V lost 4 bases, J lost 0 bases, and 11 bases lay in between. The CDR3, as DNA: TGTGCCAGCAGCCCTAGTCCTTTTAGCAATCAGCCCCAGCATTTT. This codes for CASSPSPFSNQPQHF.

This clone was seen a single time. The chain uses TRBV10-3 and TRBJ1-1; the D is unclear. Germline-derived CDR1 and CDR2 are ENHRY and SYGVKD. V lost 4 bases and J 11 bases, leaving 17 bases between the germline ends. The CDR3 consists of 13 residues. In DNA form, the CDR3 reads TGTGCCATCAGTGCGCCCCGAGGGATTGAGGCTTTCTTT. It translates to CAISAPRGIEAFF.

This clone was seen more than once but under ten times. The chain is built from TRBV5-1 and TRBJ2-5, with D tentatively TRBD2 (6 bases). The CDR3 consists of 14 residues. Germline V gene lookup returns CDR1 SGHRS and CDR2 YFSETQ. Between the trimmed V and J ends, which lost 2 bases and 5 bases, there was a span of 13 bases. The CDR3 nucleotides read TGCGCCAGCAGCTTCGGGGGACCGGTGGAGACCCAGTACTTC. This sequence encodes CASSFGGPVETQYF.